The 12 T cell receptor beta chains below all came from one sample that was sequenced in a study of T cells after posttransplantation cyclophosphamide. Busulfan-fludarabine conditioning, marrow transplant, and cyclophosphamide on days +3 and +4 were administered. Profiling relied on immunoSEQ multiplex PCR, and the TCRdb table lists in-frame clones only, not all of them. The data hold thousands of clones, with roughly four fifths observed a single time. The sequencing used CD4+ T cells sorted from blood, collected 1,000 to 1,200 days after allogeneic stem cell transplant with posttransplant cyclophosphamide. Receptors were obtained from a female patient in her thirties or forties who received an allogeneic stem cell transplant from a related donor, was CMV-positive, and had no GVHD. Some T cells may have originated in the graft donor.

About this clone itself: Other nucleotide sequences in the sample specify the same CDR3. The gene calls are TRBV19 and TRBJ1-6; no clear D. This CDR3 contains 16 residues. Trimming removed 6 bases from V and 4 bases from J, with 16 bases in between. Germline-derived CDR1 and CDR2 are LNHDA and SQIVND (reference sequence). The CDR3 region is CASSIYGRGYNSPLHF. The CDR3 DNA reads TGTGCCAGTAGCATATATGGACGGGGTTATAATTCACCCCTCCACTTT.

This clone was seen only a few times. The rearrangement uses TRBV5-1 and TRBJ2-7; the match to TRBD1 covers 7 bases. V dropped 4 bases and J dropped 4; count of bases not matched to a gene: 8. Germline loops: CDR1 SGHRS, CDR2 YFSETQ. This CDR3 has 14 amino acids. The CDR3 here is CASSPGTDVYEQYF. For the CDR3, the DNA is TGCGCCAGCAGCCCCGGGACAGACGTTTACGAGCAGTACTTC.

CDR3 sequence (DNA): TGTGCCAGCAGCCAAACGACAGGGGTTAGGGTTCAGCCCCAGCATTTT. This translates into CASSQTTGVRVQPQHF. The V gene is TRBV7-2, the J gene TRBJ1-5; TRBD1 matches at 8 bases. With 5 bases clipped from V and 6 bases from J, the junction kept 12 bases outside the gene matches. CDR1 and CDR2 from the germline V gene are SGHTA and FQGNSA. The CDR3 sequence is 16 residues long.

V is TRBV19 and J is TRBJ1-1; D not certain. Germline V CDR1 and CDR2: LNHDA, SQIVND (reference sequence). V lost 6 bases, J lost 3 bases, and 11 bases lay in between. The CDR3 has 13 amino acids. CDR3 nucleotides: TGTGCCAGTAGGACGAGGAGGGACACTGAAGCTTTCTTT. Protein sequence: CASRTRRDTEAFF.

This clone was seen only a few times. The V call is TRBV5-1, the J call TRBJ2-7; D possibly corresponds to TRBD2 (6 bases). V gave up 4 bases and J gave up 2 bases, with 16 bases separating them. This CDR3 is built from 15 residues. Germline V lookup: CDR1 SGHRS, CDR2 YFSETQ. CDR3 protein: CASSRSGTGAYEQYF. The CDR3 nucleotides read TGCGCCAGCAGCCGGTCCGGGACGGGGGCCTACGAGCAGTACTTC.

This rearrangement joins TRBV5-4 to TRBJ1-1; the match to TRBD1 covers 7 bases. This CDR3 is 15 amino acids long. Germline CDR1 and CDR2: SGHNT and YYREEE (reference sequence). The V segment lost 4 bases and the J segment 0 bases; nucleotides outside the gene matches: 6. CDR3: CASSRGTVMNTEAFF. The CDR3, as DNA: TGTGCCAGCAGCCGAGGGACAGTCATGAACACTGAAGCTTTCTTT.

The CDR3 loop reads CASSFSFSGELGYTF. The CDR3 nucleotides are TGTGCCAGCAGCTTTAGTTTTTCGGGGGAGCTTGGCTACACCTTC. The rearrangement joins TRBV11-1 to TRBJ1-2; weak D call: TRBD1 (5 bases). There are 15 residues in the CDR3. Germline-derived CDR1 and CDR2 are SGHAT and FQDESV (reference sequence). V lost 3 bases to trimming and J lost 7 bases, with 18 bases between them.

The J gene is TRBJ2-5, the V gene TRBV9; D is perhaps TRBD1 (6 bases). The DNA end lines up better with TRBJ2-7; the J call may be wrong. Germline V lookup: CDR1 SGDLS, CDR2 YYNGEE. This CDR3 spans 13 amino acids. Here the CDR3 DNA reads TGTGCCAGCAGCGTAGTACAGGGCGGCGAGCAGTACTTC. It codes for CASSVVQGGEQYF.

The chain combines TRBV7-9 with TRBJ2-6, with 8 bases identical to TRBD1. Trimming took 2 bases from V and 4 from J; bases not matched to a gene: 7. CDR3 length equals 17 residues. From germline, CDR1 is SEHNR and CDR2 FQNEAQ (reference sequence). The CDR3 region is CASSLSQGARGANVLTF. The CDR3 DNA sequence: TGTGCCAGCAGCTTAAGTCAGGGGGCGCGCGGGGCCAACGTCCTGACTTTC.

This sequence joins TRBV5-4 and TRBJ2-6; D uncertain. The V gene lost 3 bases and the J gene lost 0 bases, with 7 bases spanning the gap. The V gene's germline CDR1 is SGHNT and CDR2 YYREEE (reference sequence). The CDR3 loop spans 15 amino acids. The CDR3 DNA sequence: TGTGCCAGCAGCTCCCTCAGCTCTGGGGCCAACGTCCTGACTTTC. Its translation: CASSSLSSGANVLTF.

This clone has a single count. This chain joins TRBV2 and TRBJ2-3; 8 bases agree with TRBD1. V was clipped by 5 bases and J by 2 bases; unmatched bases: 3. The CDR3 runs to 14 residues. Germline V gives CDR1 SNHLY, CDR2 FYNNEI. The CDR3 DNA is TGTGCCAGCAGTACAGGGGGGAACACAGATACGCAGTATTTT. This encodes CASSTGGNTDTQYF.

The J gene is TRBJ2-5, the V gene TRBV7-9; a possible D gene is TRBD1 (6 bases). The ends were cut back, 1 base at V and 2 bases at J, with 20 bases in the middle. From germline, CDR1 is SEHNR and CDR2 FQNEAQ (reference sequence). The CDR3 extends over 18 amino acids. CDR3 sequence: CASSLGGIGGQRQETQYF. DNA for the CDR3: TGTGCCAGCAGCTTAGGTGGGATAGGGGGTCAGAGACAAGAGACCCAGTACTTC. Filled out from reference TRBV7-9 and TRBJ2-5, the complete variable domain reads DTGVSQNPRHKITKRGQNVTFRCDPISEHNRLYWYRQTLGQGPEFLTYFQNEAQLEKSRLLSDRFSAERPKGSFSTLEIQRTEQGDSAMYLCASSLGGIGGQRQETQYFGPGTRLLVL.